In its sample, the clone carrying this TCR beta chain was seen once. Its specificity is unknown. This sample is drawn from a study of cytomegalovirus exposure and HLA in healthy donors. Study-wide results and caveats: With later analysis, a missense DCLRE1C variant became linked to TCR beta V- and J-gene trimming. Reported findings show TCR beta sequences accurately forecast HLA-A and HLA-B alleles in most subjects. TCR association rates varied by HLA locus in a later analysis, with DRB1 highest and HLA-C lowest.

This PCR relied on a set of 60 Vbeta primers and 13 Jbeta primers. This table comes from immunoSEQ multiplex PCR, and its TCRdb copy is limited to in-frame clones, with some not included. Among around 100,000 clones listed, about 70% were seen once. Germline lookup yields CDR1 MGHDK and CDR2 SYGVNS. The CDR3 loop spans 13 amino acids. The J segment lost 10 bases and the V segment lost 6 bases, leaving 8 bases of the junction unmatched. The clonotype comes from a man aged 25 to 40 in good health and CMV-seropositive. The chain combines TRBV25-1 with TRBJ1-4, with TRBD1 identical over 7 bases. Sequenced: PBMCs. CDR3 nucleotides: TGTGCCAGCAGCCTTCGACAGGGATCAAAACTGTTTTTT. The encoded protein is CASSLRQGSKLFF.